Following are 17 T cell receptor beta chains from one sample sequenced in a study of response to subunit inactivated influenza vaccine. TCRdb passed the RT-PCR reads through MiXCR, listing each CDR3 protein once. The data contain 590,000 or so distinct CDR3 sequences, about 14% of them seen just once; the ten biggest clones take up around 7.6%. The material sequenced was PBMCs from blood, taken roughly 15 days before vaccination. The receptors here all came from a man in his forties or fifties who received an inactivated influenza vaccine.

J is TRBJ1-2 and V is TRBV7-9; 7 nucleotides match TRBD1. The trim removed 5 bases at V and 2 bases at J, leaving 5 bases unmatched. CDR3 length: 14 amino acids. Germline V gene lookup returns CDR1 SEHNR and CDR2 FQNEAQ (reference sequence). The CDR3 here is CASSPGQPNYGYTF. CDR3 DNA: TGTGCCAGCAGCCCGGGACAGCCAAACTATGGCTACACCTTC.

This clonotype has only one observation. The J gene is TRBJ1-2, the V gene TRBV6-2 or TRBV6-3; 9 bases line up with TRBD1. This CDR3 comprises 17 residues. Per germline, CDR1 MNHEY and CDR2 SVGEGT. The trim removed 3 bases at V and 0 bases at J, leaving 8 bases unmatched. CDR3 DNA: TGTGCCAGCAGTTATTTCGACAGGGGGACCTCTAACTATGGCTACACCTTC. Its protein product is CASSYFDRGTSNYGYTF.

The V and J genes are TRBV6-2 or TRBV6-3 and TRBJ2-1, with 7 positions matching TRBD2. From germline, CDR1 is MNHEY and CDR2 SVGEGT. CDR3 length: 12 amino acids. V was pared by 5 bases and J by 9 bases, with 4 bases of the junction left unmatched. CDR3 sequence: CASSTQRGEQFF. CDR3 sequence (DNA): TGTGCCAGCAGTACCCAGCGGGGTGAGCAGTTCTTC.

The gene calls are TRBV29-1 and TRBJ2-3; the D gene is possibly TRBD2 (6 bases). Germline loops: CDR1 SQVTM, CDR2 ANQGSEA. There are 13 residues in the CDR3. Trimming pared 8 bases from V and 4 bases from J, leaving 16 bases between. The CDR3 sequence is CSSQAGIADTQYF. As DNA, the CDR3 is TGCAGCTCGCAGGCGGGGATCGCAGATACGCAGTATTTT.

V usage is TRBV5-1 and J usage is TRBJ2-2, with D possibly matching TRBD2 (5 bases). Germline CDR1 is SGHRS and CDR2 is YFSETQ. The CDR3 length is 15 residues. The ends were cut back, 1 base at V and 7 bases at J, with 14 bases in the middle. The CDR3 sequence is CASSLKGSSSGELFF. The CDR3 DNA sequence: TGCGCCAGCAGCTTGAAAGGGAGTTCGAGCGGGGAGCTGTTTTTT.

This chain uses TRBV20-1 with TRBJ2-5, with D possibly matching TRBD2 (7 bases). CDR3 length: 16 residues. Germline CDR1 DFQATT, CDR2 SNEGSKA (reference sequence). Deletions cut 5 bases from V and 5 bases from J, with 24 bases between. This CDR3 is CSALVVGGPTRETQYF. CDR3 DNA sequence: TGCAGTGCTTTAGTTGTGGGGGGGCCCACGAGGGAGACCCAGTACTTC.

This clonotype was seen ten or more times. The V gene is TRBV24-1, the J gene TRBJ1-5, with no clear D. Per germline, CDR1 KGHDR and CDR2 SFDVKD. This CDR3 region has 13 residues. V dropped 5 bases and J dropped 2 bases, with 6 bases sitting between them. CDR3 bases: TGTGCCACCAGTGGGGCCGGCAATCAGCCCCAGCATTTT. Translated: CATSGAGNQPQHF.

This chain uses TRBV2 with TRBJ2-5; 8 nucleotides match TRBD1. V shed 6 bases, J shed 4 bases, and the junction held 10 bases outside the gene matches. Germline V lookup: CDR1 SNHLY, CDR2 FYNNEI. The CDR3 consists of 15 residues. The CDR3 sequence is CASSASRTGTETQYF. DNA of the CDR3: TGTGCCAGCAGCGCTTCGCGGACAGGGACAGAGACCCAGTACTTC. The full variable domain, rest sourced from reference TRBV2 and TRBJ2-5, is EPEVTQTPSHQVTQMGQEVILRCVPISNHLYFYWYRQILGQKVEFLVSFYNNEISEKSEIFDDQFSVERPDGSNFTLKIRSTKLEDSAMYFCASSASRTGTETQYFGPGTRLLVL.

This clonotype was seen repeatedly, ten times or more. V and J are TRBV5-1 and TRBJ2-3; D gene unclear. The CDR3 sequence is 11 residues long. The V end was cut by 6 bases, the J end by 3 bases, with 5 bases between. Germline values: CDR1 SGHRS, CDR2 YFSETQ. CDR3 DNA sequence: TGCGCCAGCACATGGACAGATACGCAGTATTTT. Protein: CASTWTDTQYF.

The V and J genes are TRBV7-2 and TRBJ2-7; D is unresolved. CDR1 SGHTA and CDR2 FQGNSA come from the germline V gene. This CDR3 has 15 amino acids. V shed 3 bases and J shed 3 bases, with 15 bases lying between them. The CDR3 region has the DNA TGTGCCAGCAGCTTCCGACTGGTTATTTGCTACGAGCAGTACTTC. Translated: CASSFRLVICYEQYF.

The genes are TRBV25-1 and TRBJ2-7; D assignment may be TRBD1 or TRBD2 (5 bases each). Trimming took off 3 bases at V and 3 bases at J, with 15 bases between the two ends. The germline CDR1 and CDR2 sequences are MGHDK and SYGVNS. This CDR3 spans 15 amino acids. CDR3: CASSESQGVDYEQYF. CDR3 DNA sequence: TGTGCCAGCAGTGAGTCGCAGGGAGTTGACTACGAGCAGTACTTC.

The CDR3 here is CASSQETDTYSNQPQHF. CDR3 DNA: TGCGCCAGCAGCCAGGAGACAGATACTTATAGCAATCAGCCCCAGCATTTT. The chain recombines TRBV4-1 with TRBJ1-5; D possibly corresponds to TRBD1 (5 bases). Germline V gene lookup returns CDR1 MGHRA and CDR2 YSYEKL. With 3 bases removed from V and 0 bases from J, the gap between germline ends came to 15 bases. The CDR3 is made up of 17 amino acids.

This clonotype was recorded many times. This chain uses TRBV11-3 with TRBJ2-3; 9 bases are shared with TRBD1. The germline V gene encodes CDR1 SGHNT and CDR2 YENEEA. This CDR3 has 17 amino acids. After removal of 5 bases from V and 1 base from J, the junction contained 10 bases not matched to a gene. As DNA, the CDR3 is TGTGCCAGCAGCCCCGGACAGGGGCGTTTGGGCACAGATACGCAGTATTTT. Translation: CASSPGQGRLGTDTQYF.

The chain has TRBV4-1 and TRBJ1-2, with 10 positions matching TRBD1. J was trimmed by 3 bases and V by 5 bases; bases with no gene match: 6. Germline CDR1 reads MGHRA; CDR2 reads YSYEKL. This CDR3 has 15 amino acids. CDR3 nucleotide sequence: TGCGCCAGCAGCGCGCCGGGACAGGGGTACTATGGCTACACCTTC. Translation gives CASSAPGQGYYGYTF.

This clonotype was detected only a few times. V gene TRBV27 combines with J gene TRBJ2-7; 7 bases fit TRBD1. This CDR3 is built from 14 residues. The germline V gene encodes CDR1 MNHEY and CDR2 SMNVEV (reference sequence). V was pared by 2 bases and J by 6 bases, with 7 bases of the junction left unmatched. The CDR3 DNA follows: TGTGCCAGCAGTTTAGGCAACAGGGGAAGCGAGCAGTACTTC. Amino acids: CASSLGNRGSEQYF.

Ten or more counts support this clonotype. This sequence joins TRBV3-1 and TRBJ2-3; the match to TRBD2 covers 9 bases. This CDR3 has 15 amino acids. Per the germline V gene, CDR1 is LGHDT and CDR2 is YNNKEL (reference sequence). The ends lost 6 bases at V and 6 bases at J; junction bases unmatched: 10. The CDR3 coding sequence is TGTGCCAGCAGTCCGAAGGGGACTAGCTCGGATACGCAGTATTTT. Translated, it gives CASSPKGTSSDTQYF.

This clonotype came up many times. This rearrangement joins TRBV6-1 to TRBJ2-2; D possibly corresponds to TRBD1 (6 bases). CDR3 length: 15 residues. Trimming pared 6 bases from V and 4 bases from J, leaving 15 bases between. In germline, CDR1 is MNHNS, CDR2 SASEGT. The CDR3 DNA reads as TGTGCCAGCAGACGAACAGGGAGCGGCACCGGGGAGCTGTTTTTT. Its protein product is CASRRTGSGTGELFF.